These 23 T cell receptor beta chains were sequenced from one sample in a study of blood T cell repertoires in COVID-19. Clones were sequenced by immunoSEQ multiplex PCR, and TCRdb holds only the in-frame ones, with some missing. The sample holds about 200,000 clones, more than 75% seen once. Sequencing was performed on peripheral blood. All receptors derive from a woman aged 80 or over with COVID-19, enrolled during active disease.

This clone occurred once. The chain has TRBV2 and TRBJ2-5, with a possible D match to TRBD1 (5 bases). The germline V and J ends were trimmed by 2 bases and 4 bases, with 5 bases remaining between them. The CDR3 contains 12 residues. The germline V gene has CDR1 SNHLY and CDR2 FYNNEI. The CDR3 nucleotides read TGTGCCAGCAGTGAAAGGGGAGAGACCCAGTACTTC. Translating gives CASSERGETQYF.

The rearrangement joins TRBV12-3 or TRBV12-4 to TRBJ1-2; weak D call: TRBD1 (6 bases). CDR3 length equals 13 residues. Trimming took off 3 bases at V and 8 bases at J, with 13 bases between the two ends. CDR3 sequence (DNA): TGTGCCAGCAGTTTTTCAGGGGCGGGCGGCTACACCTTC. It is translated as CASSFSGAGGYTF.

This clone was detected only once. The chain joins TRBV2 to TRBJ1-2; 10 bases are shared with TRBD1. This CDR3 has 14 amino acids. Germline CDR1 SNHLY, CDR2 FYNNEI. V trimming: 8 bases; J trimming: 7 bases; junction bases outside the gene matches: 10. CDR3 loop: CASFTDRGLFGYTF. CDR3 sequence (DNA): TGTGCCAGCTTTACAGACAGGGGGCTTTTTGGCTACACCTTC.

The chain is built from TRBV5-1 and TRBJ2-7, with D maybe TRBD1 (5 bases). This CDR3 has 13 amino acids. Deletions cut 7 bases from V and 0 bases from J, with 11 bases between. Germline V gene sequence: CDR1 SGHRS, CDR2 YFSETQ. CDR3 in amino acids: CASSQGFSYEQYF. CDR3 nucleotide sequence: TGCGCCAGCTCCCAGGGATTCTCCTACGAGCAGTACTTC.

The chain carries TRBV3-1 (or the pseudogene TRBV3-2) and TRBJ2-3, with 7 bases identical to TRBD2. CDR1 and CDR2 from the germline V gene are LGHDT and YNNKEL (reference sequence). V trimming: 4 bases; J trimming: 6 bases; junction bases outside the gene matches: 4. CDR3 size: 13 residues. The CDR3 spells CASSLRGVDTQYF. CDR3 DNA sequence: TGTGCCAGCAGCCTTCGGGGGGTCGATACGCAGTATTTT.

The chain joins TRBV7-9 to TRBJ2-5; 12 nucleotides agree with TRBD2. Trimming removed 1 base from V and 5 bases from J; junction bases left unmatched: 2. Germline V gene data show CDR1 as SEHNR and CDR2 as FQNEAQ (reference sequence). The CDR3 is 15 residues long. The CDR3 protein is CASSLGLAGVETQYF. In nucleotides, the CDR3 is TGTGCCAGCAGCTTAGGACTAGCGGGGGTGGAGACCCAGTACTTC.

The chain joins TRBV19 to TRBJ1-5, with 7 bases fitting TRBD1. Per germline, CDR1 LNHDA and CDR2 SQIVND (reference sequence). The CDR3 is made up of 14 amino acids. Germline trimming cut 3 bases from V and 4 bases from J; bases unmatched to any gene: 3. CDR3 nucleotides: TGTGCCAGTAGTATGGGACAGCTAAATCAGCCCCAGCATTTT. Protein sequence: CASSMGQLNQPQHF.

This clone has a handful of counts. The rearrangement links TRBV7-9 to TRBJ1-2; perhaps TRBD1 as D (6 bases). The CDR3 has 14 amino acids. Germline V gives CDR1 SEHNR, CDR2 FQNEAQ (reference sequence). Between the trimmed V and J ends, which lost 3 bases and 2 bases, there was a span of 10 bases. CDR3 bases: TGTGCCAGCAGCTTGTACAGGGCCAACTATGGCTACACCTTC. Its translation is CASSLYRANYGYTF.

V and J are TRBV7-2 and TRBJ1-6; D not resolved. The CDR3 runs to 16 residues. V lost 2 bases to trimming and J lost 5 bases, with 13 bases between them. Germline V gene lookup returns CDR1 SGHTA and CDR2 FQGNSA. CDR3 coding DNA: TGTGCCAGCAGCTTAAAGCGGGGAGGGAATAATTCACCCCTCCACTTT. The encoded protein is CASSLKRGGNNSPLHF.

The chain links TRBV19 to TRBJ2-1; TRBD2 matches at 12 bases. This CDR3 is 14 amino acids long. Germline V gives CDR1 LNHDA, CDR2 SQIVND (reference sequence). V lost 10 bases to trimming and J lost 8 bases; unmatched junction nucleotides: 9. This CDR3 is CATRLAGDQYEQFF. The CDR3 region has the DNA TGTGCCACCCGACTAGCGGGGGATCAGTATGAGCAGTTCTTC.

The chain employs TRBV14 and TRBJ2-2; D unresolved. The CDR3 sequence is 16 residues long. V lost 4 bases and J lost 4, with 16 bases in between. Germline CDR1 SGHDN, CDR2 FVKESK. The chain's CDR3 is CASSRGPVRATGELFF. The CDR3 DNA sequence: TGTGCCAGCAGCCGAGGCCCCGTACGTGCCACCGGGGAGCTGTTTTTT. The full variable domain, with the rest looked up from reference TRBV14 and TRBJ2-2, is EAGVTQFPSHSVIEKGQTVTLRCDPISGHDNLYWYRRVMGKEIKFLLHFVKESKQDESGMPNNRFLAERTGGTYSTLKVQPAELEDSGVYFCASSRGPVRATGELFFGEGSRLTVL.

The chain is built from TRBV6-1 and TRBJ2-7; 10 nucleotides agree with TRBD1. J gave up 3 bases and V 3 bases, and 5 bases lay outside the gene matches. The CDR3 runs 15 residues. Germline lookup yields CDR1 MNHNS and CDR2 SASEGT. CDR3: CASSDVGQGVYEQYF. The CDR3 coding sequence is TGTGCCAGCAGTGATGTTGGACAGGGGGTCTACGAGCAGTACTTC.

The V gene is TRBV28, the J gene TRBJ2-7, with 7 bases fitting TRBD1. The V gene end was trimmed by 5 bases and the J gene end by 4 bases; junction bases not matched to a gene: 11. Germline CDR1 is MDHEN and CDR2 is SYDVKM. This CDR3 region has 15 residues. The CDR3 region is CASSPTGTVVYEQYF. The DNA of the CDR3 is TGTGCCAGCAGTCCGACCGGGACAGTTGTTTACGAGCAGTACTTC.

This clone has only one observation. CDR3 in amino acids: CARTGNTEAFF. The DNA for the CDR3 is TGTGCCAGAACAGGGAACACTGAAGCTTTCTTT. The gene calls are TRBV2 and TRBJ1-1; tentative D call: TRBD1 (5 bases). Trimming took 9 bases from V and 1 from J, leaving 6 bases between them. The CDR3 sequence is 11 residues long. CDR1 and CDR2 from the germline V gene are SNHLY and FYNNEI.

This chain uses TRBV6-5 with TRBJ1-1, with 11 bases identical to TRBD1. Looked up from germline, CDR1 is MNHEY and CDR2 is SVGAGI. The CDR3 extends over 15 amino acids. V trimming: 6 bases; J trimming: 4 bases; junction bases outside the gene matches: 7. For the CDR3, the DNA is TGTGCCAGCAGCTCCGGGACAGGGGGGTCCACTGAAGCTTTCTTT. Its protein product is CASSSGTGGSTEAFF.

The chain combines TRBV15 with TRBJ1-2; D is perhaps TRBD1 (6 bases). The V and J ends lost 1 base and 4 bases respectively, with 10 bases between them. Germline V gene data show CDR1 as LNHNV and CDR2 as YYDKDF (reference sequence). The CDR3 sequence is 14 residues long. The CDR3 here is CATSRAGTRYGYTF. The DNA for the CDR3 is TGTGCCACCAGCAGAGCCGGGACACGCTATGGCTACACCTTC.

CDR3 protein: CASSSSGGSYNEQFF. CDR3 coding DNA: TGTGCCAGCAGCTCCAGCGGGGGTTCCTACAATGAGCAGTTCTTC. The chain carries TRBV7-9 and TRBJ2-1, with 8 bases aligning to TRBD2. This CDR3 region has 15 residues. The junction had 3 bases not matched to a gene; V was cut back by 4 bases and J by 1 base. CDR1 and CDR2 (germline): SEHNR, FQNEAQ (reference sequence).

The rearrangement joins TRBV3-1 (or the pseudogene TRBV3-2) to TRBJ1-2; D is perhaps TRBD1 (6 bases). The CDR3 totals 13 residues. The V and J ends lost 6 bases and 2 bases respectively, with 10 bases between them. Germline V gene lookup returns CDR1 LGHDT and CDR2 YNNKEL (reference sequence). This CDR3 reads CASSPDSNYGYTF. The CDR3 DNA follows: TGTGCCAGCAGTCCGGACAGCAACTATGGCTACACCTTC.

The chain links TRBV6-4 to TRBJ1-1; TRBD1 is a possible D gene (6 bases). There are 15 residues in the CDR3. Germline loops: CDR1 MRHNA, CDR2 SNTAGT. Trimming left V 0 bases short and J 3 bases short, with 11 bases between. CDR3 sequence: CASSDSSTGHTEAFF. The CDR3 DNA is TGTGCCAGCAGTGACTCGTCGACAGGACACACTGAAGCTTTCTTT.

This clone was recorded once. J is TRBJ2-5 and V is TRBV7-2; 7 nucleotides match TRBD1. Germline V gene sequence: CDR1 SGHTA, CDR2 FQGNSA. Unmatched junction bases numbered 5, after V lost 0 bases and J lost 4 bases. The CDR3 covers 15 residues. The CDR3 DNA is TGTGCCAGCAGCTTAGCGACAGGGAGAGGAGAGACCCAGTACTTC. Its translation: CASSLATGRGETQYF.

J is TRBJ2-3 and V is TRBV6-5; TRBD2 is a possible D gene (7 bases). The CDR3 has 14 residues. Germline-derived CDR1 and CDR2 are MNHEY and SVGAGI. V was shortened by 2 bases and J by 2 bases, with 8 bases between the two germline ends. The CDR3 coding sequence is TGTGCCAGCAGTTACGGGGGGGCCACAGATACGCAGTATTTT. Encoded protein: CASSYGGATDTQYF.

The chain has TRBV6-5 and TRBJ2-7, with TRBD1 matching 7 bases. Germline V CDR1 and CDR2: MNHEY, SVGAGI. With 10 bases clipped from V and 5 bases from J, the junction kept 11 bases outside the gene matches. CDR3 length equals 13 residues. As DNA, the CDR3 is TGTGCCACCTTTCGGACAGGTTTGAACGAGCAGTACTTC. Its protein is CATFRTGLNEQYF.

The rearrangement links TRBV30 to TRBJ1-4; D call uncertain. This CDR3 has 13 residues. Germline CDR1 GTSNPN, CDR2 SVGIG (reference sequence). V lost 2 bases and J lost 0, with 4 bases in between. The CDR3, as DNA: TGTGCCTGGAGTCGGTCAACTAATGAAAAACTGTTTTTT. Translating it yields CAWSRSTNEKLFF.